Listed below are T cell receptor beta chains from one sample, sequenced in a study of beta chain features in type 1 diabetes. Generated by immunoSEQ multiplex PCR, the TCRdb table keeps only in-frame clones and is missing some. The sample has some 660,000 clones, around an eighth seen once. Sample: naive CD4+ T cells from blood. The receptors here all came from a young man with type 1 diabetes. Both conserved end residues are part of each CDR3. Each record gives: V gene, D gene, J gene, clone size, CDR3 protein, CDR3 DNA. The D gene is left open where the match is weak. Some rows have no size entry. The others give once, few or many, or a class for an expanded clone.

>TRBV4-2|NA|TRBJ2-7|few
CASSQVGQQAYEQYF
TGTGCCAGCAGCCAAGTCGGACAGCAAGCCTACGAGCAGTACTTC
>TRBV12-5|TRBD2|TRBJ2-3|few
CASGLGLAGPTDTQYF
TGTGCTAGTGGTTTGGGTCTAGCGGGGCCTACAGATACGCAGTATTTT
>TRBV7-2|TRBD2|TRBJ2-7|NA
CASSFSGSSYEQYF
TGTGCCAGCAGCTTCAGCGGGAGCTCCTACGAGCAGTACTTC
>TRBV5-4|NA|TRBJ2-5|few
CASSLVWQETQYF
TGTGCCAGCAGCTTGGTATGGCAAGAGACCCAGTACTTC
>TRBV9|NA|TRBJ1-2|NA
CASSVEVRGRHGYTF
TGTGCCAGCAGCGTAGAGGTTCGGGGACGCCATGGCTACACCTTC
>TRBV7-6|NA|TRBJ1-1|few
CASGFYTEAFF
TGTGCCAGCGGTTTTTACACTGAAGCTTTCTTT
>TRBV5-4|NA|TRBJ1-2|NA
CASSLEITANYGYTF
TGTGCCAGCAGCTTGGAGATAACAGCCAACTATGGCTACACCTTC
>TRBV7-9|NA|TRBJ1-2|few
CASSLGSDEYGYTF
TGTGCCAGCAGCTTAGGGTCGGACGAGTATGGCTACACCTTC
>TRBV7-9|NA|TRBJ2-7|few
CASSRSIYEQYF
TGTGCCAGCAGCCGAAGCATTTACGAGCAGTACTTC
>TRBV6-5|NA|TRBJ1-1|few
CASSYSLVNTEAFF
TGTGCCAGCAGTTACTCTCTGGTGAACACTGAAGCTTTCTTT
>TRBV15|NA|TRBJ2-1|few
CATSGSGKNEQFF
TGTGCCACCAGCGGTAGCGGCAAAAATGAGCAGTTCTTC
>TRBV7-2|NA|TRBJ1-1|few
CASSLEGHTEAFF
TGTGCCAGCAGCTTAGAAGGGCACACTGAAGCTTTCTTT
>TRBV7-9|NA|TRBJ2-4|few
CASSLASGNIQYF
TGTGCCAGCAGCTTAGCGTCGGGAAACATTCAGTACTTC
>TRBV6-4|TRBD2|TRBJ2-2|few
CASSVSGGNTGELFF
TGTGCCAGCAGTGTCTCGGGAGGGAACACCGGGGAGCTGTTTTTT
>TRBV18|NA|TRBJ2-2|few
CASSPDTGELFF
TGTGCCAGCTCACCGGACACCGGGGAGCTGTTTTTT
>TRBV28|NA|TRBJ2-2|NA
CASSLVRVTGELFF
TGTGCCAGCAGTTTAGTCAGGGTTACCGGGGAGCTGTTTTTT
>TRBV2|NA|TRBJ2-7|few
CASSEAGGEQYF
TGTGCCAGCAGTGAAGCAGGGGGCGAGCAGTACTTC
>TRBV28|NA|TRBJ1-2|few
CASSPYGGYTF
TGTGCCAGCAGCCCATATGGGGGCTACACCTTC
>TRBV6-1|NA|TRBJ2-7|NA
CASKDSGGPYEQYF
TGTGCCAGCAAAGACTCCGGAGGTCCCTACGAGCAGTACTTC
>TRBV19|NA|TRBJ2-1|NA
CASSWGRSLNYNEQFF
TGTGCCAGTAGTTGGGGGCGGAGCCTAAATTACAATGAGCAGTTCTTC
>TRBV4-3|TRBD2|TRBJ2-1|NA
CASSHPERGPSEQFF
TGCGCCAGCAGCCACCCTGAGCGGGGCCCCAGTGAGCAGTTCTTC
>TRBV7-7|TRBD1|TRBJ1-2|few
CASSLVEGQGATCYGYTF
TGTGCTAGCAGCTTAGTGGAGGGACAGGGGGCGACATGCTATGGCTACACCTTC
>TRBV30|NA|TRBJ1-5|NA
CAWSYRGNQPQHF
TGTGCCTGGAGCTACAGGGGCAATCAGCCCCAGCATTTT
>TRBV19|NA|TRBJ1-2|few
CASSPGRGTGYGYTF
TGTGCCAGTAGCCCTGGACGAGGAACGGGCTATGGCTACACCTTC
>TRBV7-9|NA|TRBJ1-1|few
CASSLRGAGTEAFF
TGTGCCAGCAGCTTAAGAGGGGCCGGCACTGAAGCTTTCTTT
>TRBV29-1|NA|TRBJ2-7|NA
CSVARGDYEQYF
TGCAGCGTTGCCAGGGGAGATTACGAGCAGTACTTC
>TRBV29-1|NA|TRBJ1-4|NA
CSVALLAHEKLFF
TGCAGCGTCGCCCTCCTGGCCCATGAAAAACTGTTTTTT
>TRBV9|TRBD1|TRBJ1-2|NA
CASSADRGGYTF
TGTGCCAGCAGCGCGGACAGGGGTGGCTACACCTTC
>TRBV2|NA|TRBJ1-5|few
CASSLAEARNQPQHF
TGTGCCAGCAGCCTTGCGGAGGCGCGCAATCAGCCCCAGCATTTT
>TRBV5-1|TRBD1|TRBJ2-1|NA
CATARTGRSEQFF
TGCGCCACAGCCCGGACAGGCCGGTCGGAGCAGTTCTTC
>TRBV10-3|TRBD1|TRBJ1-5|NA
CATQSDRRNQPQHF
TGTGCCACTCAATCGGACAGGCGCAATCAGCCCCAGCATTTT
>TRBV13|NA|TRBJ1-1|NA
CASSRGANTEAFF
TGTGCCAGCAGCAGGGGGGCCAACACTGAAGCTTTCTTT
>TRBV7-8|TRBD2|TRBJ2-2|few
CASSLGGGRDTGELFF
TGTGCCAGCAGCTTAGGCGGCGGGAGAGACACCGGGGAGCTGTTTTTT
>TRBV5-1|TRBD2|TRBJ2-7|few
CASSSQGAGDEQYF
TGCGCCAGCAGCTCCCAGGGAGCGGGAGACGAGCAGTACTTC
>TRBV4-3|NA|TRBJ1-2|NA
CASSPRPVNYGYTF
TGCGCCAGCAGCCCACGACCAGTCAACTATGGCTACACCTTC
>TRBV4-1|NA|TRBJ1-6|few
CASSQDTPVVTFYNSPLHF
TGCGCCAGCAGCCAAGATACCCCCGTGGTGACCTTCTATAATTCACCCCTCCACTTT
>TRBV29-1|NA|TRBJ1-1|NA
CNTETVMNTEAFF
TGCAACACCGAGACAGTCATGAACACTGAAGCTTTCTTT
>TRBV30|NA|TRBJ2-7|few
CAWSVLPVNEQYF
TGTGCCTGGAGTGTACTGCCAGTCAACGAGCAGTACTTC
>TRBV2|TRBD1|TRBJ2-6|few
CARTGGSGANVLTF
TGTGCCAGGACAGGGGGGTCTGGGGCCAACGTCCTGACTTTC
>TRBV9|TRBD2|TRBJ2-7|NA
CASSVAPAGPYEQYF
TGTGCCAGCAGCGTAGCTCCAGCGGGGCCCTACGAGCAGTACTTC
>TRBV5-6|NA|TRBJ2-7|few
CASSLGGIPNGEQYF
TGTGCCAGCAGCTTGGGAGGGATACCAAATGGGGAGCAGTACTTC
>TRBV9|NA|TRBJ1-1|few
CASSVVWDTEAFF
TGTGCCAGCAGCGTAGTCTGGGACACTGAAGCTTTCTTT
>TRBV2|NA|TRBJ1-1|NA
CASSPERNTEAFF
TGTGCCAGCAGTCCTGAAAGGAACACTGAAGCTTTCTTT
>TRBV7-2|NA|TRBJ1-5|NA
CASSGAVWGPQHF
TGTGCCAGCAGCGGGGCAGTGTGGGGGCCCCAGCATTTT
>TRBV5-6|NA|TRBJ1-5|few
CASSLQQRNQPQHF
TGTGCCAGCAGCTTGCAACAGCGAAATCAGCCCCAGCATTTT
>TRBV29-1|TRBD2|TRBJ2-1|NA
CSVSGTSGGYNEQFF
TGCAGCGTCTCCGGGACTAGCGGGGGATACAATGAGCAGTTCTTC
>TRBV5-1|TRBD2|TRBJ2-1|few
CASSGGLAPSGEQFF
TGCGCCAGCAGCGGGGGACTAGCTCCGAGCGGTGAGCAGTTCTTC
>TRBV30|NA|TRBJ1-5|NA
CAWSSAGAPQHF
TGTGCCTGGAGTTCTGCAGGCGCGCCCCAGCATTTT
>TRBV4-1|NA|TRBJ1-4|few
CASSLILAEKLFF
TGCGCCAGCAGCCTCATACTAGCGGAAAAACTGTTTTTT
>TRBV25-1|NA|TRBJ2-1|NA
CASSEGAEVGNEQFF
TGTGCCAGCAGTGAGGGGGCTGAGGTGGGCAATGAGCAGTTCTTC
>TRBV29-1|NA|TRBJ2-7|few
CSVGGSIGEQYF
TGCAGCGTGGGGGGCTCGATCGGCGAGCAGTACTTC
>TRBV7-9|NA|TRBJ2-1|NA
CASSSYQYDEQFF
TGTGCCAGCAGCTCCTATCAATACGATGAGCAGTTCTTC
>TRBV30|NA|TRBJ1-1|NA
CAWSVGQGSTEAFF
TGTGCCTGGAGTGTGGGTCAGGGGAGCACTGAAGCTTTCTTT
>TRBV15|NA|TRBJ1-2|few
CATSTGQKIVYGYTF
TGTGCCACCAGCACTGGACAGAAGATCGTCTATGGCTACACCTTC
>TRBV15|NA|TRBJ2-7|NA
CATSRDRPYEQYF
TGTGCCACCAGCAGGGACAGACCCTACGAGCAGTACTTC
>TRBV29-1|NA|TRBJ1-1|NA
CSVVGTNTEAFF
TGCAGCGTCGTCGGAACGAACACTGAAGCTTTCTTT
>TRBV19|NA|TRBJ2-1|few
CASSLISGLQGEQFF
TGTGCCAGTAGTCTTATCTCGGGACTTCAGGGTGAGCAGTTCTTC
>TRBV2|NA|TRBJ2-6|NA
CASSPRGIGSGRAGANVLTF
TGTGCCAGCAGCCCGCGAGGGATTGGTTCAGGGCGGGCAGGGGCCAACGTCCTGACTTTC
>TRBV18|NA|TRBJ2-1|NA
CASSPPGQSSYNEQFF
TGTGCCAGCTCACCACCAGGTCAGAGCTCCTACAATGAGCAGTTCTTC
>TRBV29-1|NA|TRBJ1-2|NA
CSAPGWQGNGYTF
TGCAGCGCCCCCGGGTGGCAGGGTAATGGCTACACCTTC